This T cell receptor (beta chain) was recovered during a study of radiation and T cells in renal cell carcinoma. Profiling relied on immunoSEQ multiplex PCR, and the TCRdb table lists in-frame clones only, not all of them. The sample carries 150,000 to 160,000 clones, approximately 90% recorded once. Germline V gene sequence: CDR1 SGHAT, CDR2 FQNNGV. The V and J ends lost 5 bases and 3 bases respectively, with 17 bases between them. This CDR3 contains 15 residues. Time point: blood 2 weeks post-SBRT. This sample's treatment: 15 Gy SBRT to primary tumor, nephrectomy 4 weeks later. Sample: blood, taken from a patient whose treatment included radiotherapy and nephrectomy. V gene TRBV11-2 combines with J gene TRBJ2-7; a possible D gene is TRBD2 (7 bases). This clonotype originated in a woman between 45 and 60 years old with renal cell carcinoma. CDR3 coding DNA: TGTGCCAGCAGCCCCCGGGGGGCCCTGATCTACGAGCAGTACTTC. This translates into CASSPRGALIYEQYF.